This TCR beta chain was observed in a study of blood T cell repertoires in COVID-19. Study in general: The samples span acute and convalescent COVID-19 from the United States, Italy and Spain.

Germline CDR1 is LNHDA and CDR2 is SQIVND (reference sequence). This CDR3 comprises 14 residues. Trimming took off 3 bases at V and 4 bases at J, with 12 bases between the two ends. Clones were read by immunoSEQ multiplex PCR, and TCRdb kept only the in-frame ones, dropping some. The sample lists roughly 100,000 clones; roughly 87% were seen once. This clone was seen a handful of times. J is TRBJ1-1 and V is TRBV19; D possibly corresponds to TRBD1 (6 bases). Sequencing was carried out using peripheral blood. This TCR was sampled from a human donor in a cohort sampled during active COVID-19. The CDR3 DNA sequence: TGTGCCAGTAGTATTAGTCCAGGGGCCACTGAAGCTTTCTTT. Amino acid sequence: CASSISPGATEAFF. Full variable domain (missing parts from reference TRBV19 and TRBJ1-1): DGGITQSPKYLFRKEGQNVTLSCEQNLNHDAMYWYRQDPGQGLRLIYYSQIVNDFQKGDIAEGYSVSREKKESFPLTVTSAQKNPTAFYLCASSISPGATEAFFGQGTRLTVV.